The 23 T cell receptor beta chains reported below all come from one sample, sequenced in a study of T-cell reconstitution after alpha-beta-depleted transplantation in children. Molecular barcoding with unique molecular identifiers was used for the TCRbeta library. TCRdb re-analysed the PCR reads in MiXCR, keeping a single row per CDR3 protein. Of hundreds of thousands of distinct CDR3 sequences listed, about 9.5% were seen once; the top ten hold 7.5%. This specimen was PBMCs, taken before TCRalphabeta/CD19-depleted stem cell transplant. Receptor source: a boy under two years old with acute myeloid leukemia, due to receive a stem cell transplant.

The sample holds many counts of this clonotype. The chain links TRBV7-3 to TRBJ2-2; 14 nucleotides line up with TRBD2. The CDR3 has 20 amino acids. V trimming: 1 base; J trimming: 3 bases; junction bases outside the gene matches: 10. Germline V CDR1 and CDR2: SGHTA, FQGTGA. CDR3 sequence (DNA): TGTGCCAGCAGCTTAAGCTTTAGACTAGCGGGAGGGCCGGACACCGGGGAGCTGTTTTTT. Protein sequence: CASSLSFRLAGGPDTGELFF.

The chain recombines TRBV20-1 with TRBJ2-1, with 9 nucleotides matching TRBD2. After removal of 1 base from V and 1 base from J, the junction contained 5 bases not matched to a gene. The CDR3 is 16 residues long. Germline assignment: CDR1 DFQATT and CDR2 SNEGSKA (reference sequence). CDR3 sequence reads: CSARAASGKSYNEQFF. Here the CDR3 DNA reads TGCAGTGCTAGAGCGGCTAGCGGGAAGTCCTACAATGAGCAGTTCTTC.

This clonotype was counted many times. The chain joins TRBV15 to TRBJ2-7; D is unclear. The CDR3 loop spans 12 amino acids. Between the trimmed V and J ends, which lost 1 base and 6 bases, there was a span of 7 bases. From germline, CDR1 is LNHNV and CDR2 YYDKDF (reference sequence). DNA for the CDR3: TGTGCCACCAGCAGAGTGGGTGCCGAGCAGTACTTC. Amino acid sequence: CATSRVGAEQYF.

This clonotype was recorded many times. The J gene is TRBJ2-7, the V gene TRBV19, with a weak D call TRBD2 (5 bases). Germline CDR1 and CDR2: LNHDA and SQIVND (reference sequence). Trimming removed 3 bases at V and 0 bases at J, with 9 bases between. This CDR3 comprises 14 residues. CDR3 coding DNA: TGTGCCAGTAGTATGATGGGGAGCTCCTACGAGCAGTACTTC. As protein: CASSMMGSSYEQYF. The variable domain in full, with the rest retrieved from reference TRBV19 and TRBJ2-7, is DGGITQSPKYLFRKEGQNVTLSCEQNLNHDAMYWYRQDPGQGLRLIYYSQIVNDFQKGDIAEGYSVSREKKESFPLTVTSAQKNPTAFYLCASSMMGSSYEQYFGPGTRLTVT.

This clonotype was seen repeatedly, ten times or more. The rearrangement links TRBV11-2 to TRBJ1-3, with D uncertain. The CDR3 is 15 residues long. The germline gives CDR1 SGHAT, CDR2 FQNNGV. The germline V and J ends were trimmed by 1 base and 2 bases, with 9 bases remaining between them. The CDR3 DNA is TGTGCCAGCAGCTTAGGTGACTTGCCTGGAAACACCATATATTTT. Amino acid sequence: CASSLGDLPGNTIYF. The variable domain in full, with the rest retrieved from reference TRBV11-2 and TRBJ1-3, is EAGVAQSPRYKIIEKRQSVAFWCNPISGHATLYWYQQILGQGPKLLIQFQNNGVVDDSQLPKDRFSAERLKGVDSTLKIQPAKLEDSAVYLCASSLGDLPGNTIYFGEGSWLTVV.

This clonotype was counted only a few times. The chain has TRBV7-2 and TRBJ1-3; D call uncertain. Germline V gene lookup returns CDR1 SGHTA and CDR2 FQGNSA. V was pared by 1 base and J by 0 bases, with 7 bases between. The CDR3 has 15 residues. CDR3 nucleotide sequence: TGTGCCAGCAGCTTAGGGGGTCACTCTGGAAACACCATATATTTT. This gives the protein CASSLGGHSGNTIYF. Using reference TRBV7-2 and TRBJ1-3 for the parts outside the CDR3, the full variable domain is GAGVSQSPSNKVTEKGKDVELRCDPISGHTALYWYRQSLGQGLEFLIYFQGNSAPDKSGLPSDRFSAERTGGSVSTLTIQRTQQEDSAVYLCASSLGGHSGNTIYFGEGSWLTVV.

This clonotype was counted at least ten times. This chain links TRBV5-6 with TRBJ2-7; D not resolved. The CDR3 runs to 12 residues. The germline V gene encodes CDR1 SGHDT and CDR2 YYEEEE. V lost 0 bases, J lost 9 bases, and 10 bases lay in between. The CDR3 DNA is TGTGCCAGCAGCTTGGTCACAGACTTGCAGTACTTC. Translation gives CASSLVTDLQYF.

This clonotype came up many times. The chain couples TRBV5-1 to TRBJ2-6, with 7 positions matching TRBD2. The CDR3 spans 19 residues. The germline CDR1 and CDR2 sequences are SGHRS and YFSETQ. Trimming at V came to 0 bases and at J to 0 bases, leaving 9 bases not matched to a gene. CDR3 coding DNA: TGCGCCAGCAGCTTGGCCACCGGACTAGGCCCCTCTGGGGCCAACGTCCTGACTTTC. It yields the protein CASSLATGLGPSGANVLTF.

The rearrangement links TRBV20-1 to TRBJ2-5; D perhaps matches TRBD2 (5 bases). CDR3 length: 15 residues. V was pared by 5 bases and J by 4 bases, with 20 bases between. Germline loops: CDR1 DFQATT, CDR2 SNEGSKA (reference sequence). In nucleotides, the CDR3 is TGCAGTGCTCCCACCTTTATCGGGGTTCGAGAGACCCAGTACTTC. Its translation is CSAPTFIGVRETQYF.

As for this clonotype: It may be a read error: a sequence one base away is much more abundant. The CDR3 is CASSHPTTRGAYEEYF. DNA of the CDR3: TGTGCCAGCAGCCACCCGACTACCCGGGGGGCCTACGAGGAGTACTTC. The chain is built from TRBV7-9 and TRBJ2-7, with a weak D call TRBD2 (7 bases). Germline values: CDR1 SEHNR, CDR2 FQNEAQ (reference sequence). CDR3 length: 16 residues.

There are many counts of this clonotype. This chain joins TRBV4-2 and TRBJ1-1, with TRBD1 as a possible D gene (5 bases). V lost 4 bases and J 1 base, leaving 7 bases between the germline ends. Germline V gene data show CDR1 as LGHNA and CDR2 as YNFKEQ. This CDR3 has 13 residues. CDR3: CASSRGGNTEAFF. In nucleotides, the CDR3 is TGTGCCAGCAGCCGGGGGGGGAACACTGAAGCTTTCTTT.

The table lists this clonotype with many counts. CDR3 in DNA: TGTGCCAGCAGCCCGACAGTTCCAACCTACGAGCAGTACTTC. Translated: CASSPTVPTYEQYF. The chain employs TRBV12-3 or TRBV12-4 and TRBJ2-7; D possibly corresponds to TRBD1 (5 bases). The CDR3 consists of 14 residues. The germline V and J ends were trimmed by 6 bases and 2 bases, with 14 bases remaining between them.

This clonotype was seen ten or more times. V is TRBV20-1 and J is TRBJ2-5; TRBD1 matches at 7 bases. This CDR3 spans 11 amino acids. V trimming: 6 bases; J trimming: 5 bases; junction bases outside the gene matches: 3. Per the germline V gene, CDR1 is DFQATT and CDR2 is SNEGSKA (reference sequence). CDR3 loop: CSAGGAETQYF. In nucleotides, the CDR3 is TGCAGTGCAGGGGGCGCGGAGACCCAGTACTTC.

The sample holds many counts of this clonotype. The rearrangement joins TRBV24-1 to TRBJ2-4; the D call may be TRBD1 or TRBD2 (5 bases each). The germline V gene encodes CDR1 KGHDR and CDR2 SFDVKD. CDR3 length equals 16 residues. Trimming took off 3 bases at V and 9 bases at J, with 20 bases between the two ends. This CDR3 reads CATSDRDAWDLFIQYF. As DNA, the CDR3 is TGTGCCACCAGTGATCGGGACGCCTGGGATTTATTCATTCAGTACTTC.

This clonotype was seen repeatedly, ten times or more. This rearrangement joins TRBV20-1 to TRBJ1-1; weak D call: TRBD1 (5 bases). The CDR3 loop spans 11 amino acids. The germline V and J ends were trimmed by 3 bases and 8 bases, with 10 bases remaining between them. From germline, CDR1 is DFQATT and CDR2 SNEGSKA (reference sequence). Here the CDR3 DNA reads TGCAGTGCTAGGCGGGACTTGGAAGCTTTCTTT. As protein: CSARRDLEAFF.

This clonotype was detected many times. The CDR3 sequence is CASSLELLAGPNTGELFF. In DNA, the CDR3 is TGCGCCAGCAGCTTGGAGTTACTAGCGGGTCCGAACACCGGGGAGCTGTTTTTT. V usage is TRBV5-1 and J usage is TRBJ2-2; the match to TRBD2 covers 9 bases. The CDR3 sequence is 18 residues long. The germline gives CDR1 SGHRS, CDR2 YFSETQ. Unmatched junction bases numbered 6, after V lost 0 bases and J lost 0 bases.

Ten or more counts support this clonotype. The chain employs TRBV9 and TRBJ2-4, with D unresolved. The CDR3 spans 17 residues. Trimming shortened V by 0 bases and J by 0 bases, and 13 bases separated the two germline ends. Germline V gene sequence: CDR1 SGDLS, CDR2 YYNGEE. Here the CDR3 DNA reads TGTGCCAGCAGCGTAGGCCCCGGCTCGGAAGCCAAAAACATTCAGTACTTC. The encoded protein is CASSVGPGSEAKNIQYF. The variable domain in full, completed from reference TRBV9 and TRBJ2-4, reads DSGVTQTPKHLITATGQRVTLRCSPRSGDLSVYWYQQSLDQGLQFLIQYYNGEERAKGNILERFSAQQFPDLHSELNLSSLELGDSALYFCASSVGPGSEAKNIQYFGAGTRLSVL.

This clonotype has a count of ten or more. The genes are TRBV6-2 or TRBV6-3 and TRBJ2-7; D is undetermined. V was cut by 5 bases and J by 2 bases, with 10 bases left in between. The CDR3 has 13 residues. Germline lookup yields CDR1 MNHEY and CDR2 SVGEGT. Here the CDR3 reads CASSRPETYEQYF. The CDR3 coding sequence is TGTGCCAGCAGTCGTCCGGAGACCTACGAGCAGTACTTC.

To note about this clonotype: This may be a read error, as it is one base from a much larger clone. CDR3 sequence (DNA): TGTGCCAGCAGTCCGCAAGGCAGAACTTGGGACTACCCGAGGTTCTTC. Its protein product is CASSPQGRTWDYPRFF. The rearrangement uses TRBV12-3 or TRBV12-4 and TRBJ2-1; 7 bases are shared with TRBD2. Trimming removed 5 bases from V and 15 bases from J; junction bases left unmatched: 22. There are 16 residues in the CDR3.

This clonotype was counted at least ten times. The V and J genes are TRBV29-1 and TRBJ1-2; 10 bases fit TRBD1. Germline CDR1 reads SQVTM; CDR2 reads ANQGSEA. This CDR3 is built from 13 residues. V lost 5 bases and J lost 2; bases outside the gene matches: 2. The CDR3, as DNA: TGCAGCGTTTGGGACAGGGGCAACTATGGCTACACCTTC. Encoded protein: CSVWDRGNYGYTF.

Many counts were recorded for this clonotype. The chain recombines TRBV11-2 with TRBJ2-7, with unresolved D. Trimming stripped 4 bases from V and 6 bases from J, with 10 bases between. Germline loops: CDR1 SGHAT, CDR2 FQNNGV. The CDR3 is made up of 12 amino acids. The CDR3 loop is CASSSYHGEQYF. CDR3 DNA: TGTGCCAGCAGCTCATACCACGGCGAGCAGTACTTC.

The sample holds a few counts of this clonotype. The chain links TRBV7-2 to TRBJ2-7; 9 bases line up with TRBD2. CDR1 SGHTA and CDR2 FQGNSA come from the germline V gene. With 1 base clipped from V and 3 bases from J, the junction kept 7 bases outside the gene matches. This CDR3 spans 16 amino acids. The CDR3 bases are TGTGCCAGCAGCTTAGACAGAGCTAGCGGGAACTACGAGCAGTACTTC. Translating gives CASSLDRASGNYEQYF.

This clonotype came up many times. The chain recombines TRBV29-1 with TRBJ2-2; no firm D call. Germline values: CDR1 SQVTM, CDR2 ANQGSEA. This CDR3 is 12 amino acids long. The V and J ends lost 4 bases and 9 bases respectively, with 12 bases between them. The DNA for the CDR3 is TGCAGCGTTGGGGGTTGGAGCAGGGAGCTGTTTTTT. This encodes CSVGGWSRELFF.